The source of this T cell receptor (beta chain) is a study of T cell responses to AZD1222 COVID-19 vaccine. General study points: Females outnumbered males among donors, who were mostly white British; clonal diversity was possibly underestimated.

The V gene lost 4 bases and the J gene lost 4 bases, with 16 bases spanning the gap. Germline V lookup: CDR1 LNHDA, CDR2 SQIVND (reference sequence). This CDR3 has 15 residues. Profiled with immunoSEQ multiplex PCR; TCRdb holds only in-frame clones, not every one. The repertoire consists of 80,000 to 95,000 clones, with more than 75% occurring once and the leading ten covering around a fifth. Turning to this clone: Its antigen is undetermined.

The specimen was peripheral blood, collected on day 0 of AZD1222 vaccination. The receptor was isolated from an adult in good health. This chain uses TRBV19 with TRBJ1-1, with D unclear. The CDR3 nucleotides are TGTGCCAGTAGTAAACAAGGACGGGGAACCACTGAAGCTTTCTTT. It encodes CASSKQGRGTTEAFF.